These 10 T cell receptor beta chains were sequenced from one sample in a study of blood T cells in healthy people across ages. A second PCR of 7 to 11 cycles used a sample-barcoded 5' primer and a J-beta primer mix. TCRdb independently ran MiXCR on the 5' RACE reads; one entry per CDR3 protein. The sample yields over a million distinct CDR3 sequences, around 59% seen once. The specimen was blood. These receptors were obtained from a young man in good health.

V gene TRBV20-1 combines with J gene TRBJ1-6; 7 nucleotides match TRBD1. Germline V gives CDR1 DFQATT, CDR2 SNEGSKA (reference sequence). V lost 6 bases and J lost 7; bases outside the gene matches: 9. The CDR3 has 14 amino acids. CDR3 loop: CSAVTGNLNSPLHF. The CDR3 region has the DNA TGCAGTGCAGTGACAGGGAACTTAAATTCACCCCTCCACTTT.

The J gene is TRBJ2-5, the V gene TRBV30, with D possibly matching TRBD2 (5 bases). The J call may be faulty, since TRBJ2-7 better matches the DNA end. The CDR3 runs to 13 residues. Germline values: CDR1 GTSNPN, CDR2 SVGIG (reference sequence). The CDR3 DNA follows: TGTGCCTGGAGCGGGGATAGGTATTACGAGCAGTACTTC. Protein product: CAWSGDRYYEQYF.

V usage is TRBV12-3 or TRBV12-4 and J usage is TRBJ1-1; TRBD1 might be the D (6 bases). This CDR3 contains 14 residues. Trimming took 7 bases from V and 5 from J, leaving 17 bases between them. CDR3 coding DNA: TGTGCCAGCAACCCGGACAGCGGGGGGACTGAAGCTTTCTTT. Translating gives CASNPDSGGTEAFF.

The CDR3 here is CASRHLAGNTGELFF. Written as DNA, the CDR3 is TGCGCCAGCAGGCACCTAGCGGGTAACACCGGGGAGCTGTTTTTT. The chain links TRBV4-1 to TRBJ2-2, with TRBD2 matching 8 bases. Unmatched junction bases numbered 5, after V lost 6 bases and J lost 2 bases. The CDR3 consists of 15 residues. Germline lookup yields CDR1 MGHRA and CDR2 YSYEKL.

This chain links TRBV6-6 with TRBJ1-2; TRBD1 might be the D (6 bases). Germline loops: CDR1 MNHNY, CDR2 SVGAGI (reference sequence). The CDR3 consists of 14 residues. V dropped 6 bases and J dropped 3 bases, with 14 bases sitting between them. The CDR3 region has the DNA TGTGCCAGCAGGCGACAGGAGGACCACTATGGCTACACCTTC. Translation gives CASRRQEDHYGYTF.

At least ten counts were recorded for this clonotype. The genes are TRBV27 and TRBJ1-4; possible D gene TRBD1, 6 bases. CDR1 is MNHEY and CDR2 is SMNVEV in the germline V gene (reference sequence). The length of the CDR3 is 14 residues. The V gene lost 4 bases and the J gene lost 6 bases, with 12 bases spanning the gap. CDR3 DNA: TGTGCCAGCAGTTCTCTGTCAGGGGATGAAAAACTGTTTTTT. This sequence encodes CASSSLSGDEKLFF.

The chain has TRBV4-3 and TRBJ2-3, with D unclear. From germline, CDR1 is LGHNA and CDR2 YSLEER. The CDR3 length is 16 residues. Trimming removed 1 base at V and 3 bases at J, with 14 bases between. The DNA of the CDR3 is TGCGCCAGCAGCCAAGCAAGGACCTCGTGGACAGATACGCAGTATTTT. Encoded protein: CASSQARTSWTDTQYF.

This clonotype came up a few times. The rearrangement joins TRBV10-3 to TRBJ2-7; the D is unclear. The germline gives CDR1 ENHRY, CDR2 SYGVKD. This CDR3 is 13 amino acids long. Trimming took 0 bases from V and 3 from J, leaving 6 bases between them. CDR3 sequence reads: CAISESLSYEQYF. Here the CDR3 DNA reads TGTGCCATCAGTGAGTCGTTGAGCTACGAGCAGTACTTC.

The V call is TRBV4-1, the J call TRBJ2-4; weak D call: TRBD1 (6 bases). The assigned J gene may be wrong: the sequence end matches TRBJ2-7 better. CDR1 and CDR2 (germline): MGHRA, YSYEKL. The length of the CDR3 is 14 residues. CDR3 region: CASSQEGQRDEQYF. The CDR3 region has the DNA TGCGCCAGCAGCCAAGAGGGACAACGGGACGAGCAGTACTTC.

This sequence joins TRBV6-6 and TRBJ2-7; 7 positions agree with TRBD2. The junction had 10 bases not matched to a gene; V was cut back by 5 bases and J by 0 bases. The CDR3 extends over 16 amino acids. CDR1 is MNHNY and CDR2 is SVGAGI in the germline V gene (reference sequence). The CDR3 DNA is TGTGCCAGCAGTCCTCCCAGCGGGGTGAGCTCCTACGAGCAGTACTTC. Its protein product is CASSPPSGVSSYEQYF.